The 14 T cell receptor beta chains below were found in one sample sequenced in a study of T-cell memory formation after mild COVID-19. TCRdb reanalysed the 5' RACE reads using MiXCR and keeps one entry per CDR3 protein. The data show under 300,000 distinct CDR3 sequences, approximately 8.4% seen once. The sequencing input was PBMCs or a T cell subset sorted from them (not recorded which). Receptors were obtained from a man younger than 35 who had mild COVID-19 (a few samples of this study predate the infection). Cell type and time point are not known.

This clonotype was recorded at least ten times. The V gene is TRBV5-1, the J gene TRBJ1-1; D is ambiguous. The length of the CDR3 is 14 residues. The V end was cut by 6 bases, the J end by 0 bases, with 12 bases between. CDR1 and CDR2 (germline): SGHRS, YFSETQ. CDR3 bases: TGCGCCAGCATTGGGTCGTCAATGAACACTGAAGCTTTCTTT. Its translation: CASIGSSMNTEAFF.

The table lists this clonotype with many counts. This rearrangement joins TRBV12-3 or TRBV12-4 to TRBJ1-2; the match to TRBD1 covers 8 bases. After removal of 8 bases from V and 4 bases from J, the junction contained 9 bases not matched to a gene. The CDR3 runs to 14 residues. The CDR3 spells CASLPTGGTYGYTF. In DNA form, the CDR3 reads TGTGCCAGCCTACCCACAGGGGGTACCTATGGCTACACCTTC.

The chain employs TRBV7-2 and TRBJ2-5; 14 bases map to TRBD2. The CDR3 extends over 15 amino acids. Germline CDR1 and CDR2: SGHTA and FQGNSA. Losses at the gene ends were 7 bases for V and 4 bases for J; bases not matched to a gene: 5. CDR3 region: CASKTSGGAVETQYF. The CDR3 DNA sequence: TGTGCCAGCAAGACTAGCGGGGGGGCTGTAGAGACCCAGTACTTC.

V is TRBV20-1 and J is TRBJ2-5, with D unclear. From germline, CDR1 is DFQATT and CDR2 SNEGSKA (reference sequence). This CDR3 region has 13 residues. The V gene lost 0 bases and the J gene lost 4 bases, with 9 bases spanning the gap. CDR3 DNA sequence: TGCAGTGCTAGAGATTGGCTCGCAGAGACCCAGTACTTC. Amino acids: CSARDWLAETQYF.

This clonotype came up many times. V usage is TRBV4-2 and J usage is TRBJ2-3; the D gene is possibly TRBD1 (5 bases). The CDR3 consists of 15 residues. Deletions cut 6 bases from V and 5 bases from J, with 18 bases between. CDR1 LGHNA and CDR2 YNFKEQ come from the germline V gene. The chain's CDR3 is CASSLTRVTKDTQYF. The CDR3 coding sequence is TGTGCCAGCAGTCTTACCAGGGTGACCAAAGATACGCAGTATTTT.

CDR3 protein: CASSIRMGQGRQETQYF. CDR3 in DNA: TGTGCCAGTAGTATTAGGATGGGACAGGGCCGCCAAGAGACCCAGTACTTC. The rearrangement links TRBV19 to TRBJ2-5, with 9 positions matching TRBD1. Germline lookup yields CDR1 LNHDA and CDR2 SQIVND (reference sequence). The V segment lost 3 bases and the J segment 1 base; nucleotides outside the gene matches: 9. The length of the CDR3 is 17 residues.

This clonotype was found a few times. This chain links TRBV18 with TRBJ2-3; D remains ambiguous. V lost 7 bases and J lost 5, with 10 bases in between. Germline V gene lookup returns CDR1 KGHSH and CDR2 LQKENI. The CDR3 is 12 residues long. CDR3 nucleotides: TGTGCCAGCTGTCCTTCGAGAGATACGCAGTATTTT. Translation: CASCPSRDTQYF.

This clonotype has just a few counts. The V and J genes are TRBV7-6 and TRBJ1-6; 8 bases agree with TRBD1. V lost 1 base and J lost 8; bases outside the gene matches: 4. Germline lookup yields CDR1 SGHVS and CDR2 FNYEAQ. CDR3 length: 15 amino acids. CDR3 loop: CASSLDRDRYSPLHF. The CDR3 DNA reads TGTGCCAGCAGCTTAGATAGGGACAGGTATTCACCCCTCCACTTT.

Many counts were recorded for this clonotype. The CDR3 sequence: CASSSNWGGDHTDTQYF. The CDR3 DNA reads as TGTGCCAGCAGCTCCAACTGGGGAGGGGACCACACAGATACGCAGTATTTT. V and J are TRBV7-6 and TRBJ2-3, with 7 bases identical to TRBD2. This CDR3 has 17 amino acids. The V and J ends lost 4 bases and 2 bases, in that order; junction bases with no gene match: 12. Germline V gene lookup returns CDR1 SGHVS and CDR2 FNYEAQ. Full variable domain (remainder filled in from reference TRBV7-6 and TRBJ2-3): GAGVSQSPRYKVTKRGQDVALRCDPISGHVSLYWYRQALGQGPEFLTYFNYEAQQDKSGLPNDRFSAERPEGSISTLTIQRTEQRDSAMYRCASSSNWGGDHTDTQYFGPGTRLTVL.

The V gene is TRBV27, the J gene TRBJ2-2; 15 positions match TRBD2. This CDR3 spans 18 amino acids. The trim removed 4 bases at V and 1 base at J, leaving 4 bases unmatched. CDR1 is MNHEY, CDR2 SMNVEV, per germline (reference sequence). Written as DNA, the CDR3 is TGTGCCAGCAGTTCGGGACTAGCGGGGGGTGGGAACACCGGGGAGCTGTTTTTT. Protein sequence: CASSSGLAGGGNTGELFF.

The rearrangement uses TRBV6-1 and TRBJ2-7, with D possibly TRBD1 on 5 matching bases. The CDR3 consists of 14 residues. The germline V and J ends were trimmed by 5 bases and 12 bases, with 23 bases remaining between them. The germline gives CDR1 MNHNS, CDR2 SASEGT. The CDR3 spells CASSWTIDREILYV. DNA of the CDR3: TGTGCCAGCAGTTGGACAATCGACAGAGAAATCTTGTACGTC.

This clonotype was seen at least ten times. CDR3 DNA sequence: TGTGCCAGCGGAGAAGGAGACTACGAGCAGTACTTC. This gives the protein CASGEGDYEQYF. The chain carries TRBV6-2 or TRBV6-3 and TRBJ2-7; D gene unclear. The CDR3 spans 12 residues. Germline CDR1 reads MNHEY; CDR2 reads SVGEGT. Trimming stripped 8 bases from V and 3 bases from J, with 11 bases between.

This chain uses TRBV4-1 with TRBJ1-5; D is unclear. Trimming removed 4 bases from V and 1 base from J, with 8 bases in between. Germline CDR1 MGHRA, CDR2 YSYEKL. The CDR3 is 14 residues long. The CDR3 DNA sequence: TGCGCCAGCAGCCCATGGAAGAGCAATCAGCCCCAGCATTTT. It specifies CASSPWKSNQPQHF.

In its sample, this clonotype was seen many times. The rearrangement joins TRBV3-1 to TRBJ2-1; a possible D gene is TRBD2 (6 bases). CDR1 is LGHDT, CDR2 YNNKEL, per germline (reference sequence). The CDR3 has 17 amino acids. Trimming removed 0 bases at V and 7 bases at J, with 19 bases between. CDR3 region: CASSQEFSNGGRNEQFF. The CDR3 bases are TGTGCCAGCAGCCAAGAGTTCAGTAACGGGGGAAGGAATGAGCAGTTCTTC.